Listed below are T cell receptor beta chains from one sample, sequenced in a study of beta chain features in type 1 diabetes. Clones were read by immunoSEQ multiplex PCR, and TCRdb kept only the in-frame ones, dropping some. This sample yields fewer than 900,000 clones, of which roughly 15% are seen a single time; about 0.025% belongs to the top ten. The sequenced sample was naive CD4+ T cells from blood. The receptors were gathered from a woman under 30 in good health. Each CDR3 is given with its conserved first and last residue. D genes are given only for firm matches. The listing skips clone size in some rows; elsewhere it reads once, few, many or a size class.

cdr3_nt: TGTGCCAGCAGCTTTGAGAGGGGAATCTCTGGGGCCAACGTCCTGACTTTC
cdr3_aa: CASSFERGISGANVLTF
clone_size: few
d_call: .
j_call: TRBJ2-6
v_call: TRBV5-6
cdr3_length: 17

cdr3_nt: TGTGCCAGCAGCCCTCAGAGTTACAGGGGGCCCTCTGGAAACACCATATATTTT
cdr3_aa: CASSPQSYRGPSGNTIYF
clone_size: .
d_call: TRBD1
j_call: TRBJ1-3
v_call: TRBV7-2
cdr3_length: 18

cdr3_nt: TGTGCCAGCAGCAAAGAGGGAACAGGAAGCGAAAAACTGTTTTTT
cdr3_aa: CASSKEGTGSEKLFF
clone_size: few
d_call: .
j_call: TRBJ1-4
v_call: TRBV21-1
cdr3_length: 15

cdr3_nt: TGTGCCAGCACCTCCGGGGCTAGCGGGAGGGCCTGGGGGTCGTTCTTC
cdr3_aa: CASTSGASGRAWGSFF
clone_size: .
d_call: TRBD2
j_call: TRBJ2-1
v_call: TRBV28
cdr3_length: 16

cdr3_nt: TGTGCCAGCAGTCAAGACAGGGAAAGGTTTGAGACCCAGTACTTC
cdr3_aa: CASSQDRERFETQYF
clone_size: .
d_call: TRBD1
j_call: TRBJ2-5
v_call: TRBV6-6
cdr3_length: 15

cdr3_nt: TGTGCCAGCAGCTTAGGCCGGTTCGGTGCGGGGGCAATGTACAATGAGCAGTTCTTC
cdr3_aa: CASSLGRFGAGAMYNEQFF
clone_size: .
d_call: .
j_call: TRBJ2-1
v_call: TRBV7-9
cdr3_length: 19

cdr3_nt: TGCGCCAGCAGCTTGACGGGGAGCTCCTACAATGAGCAGTTCTTC
cdr3_aa: CASSLTGSSYNEQFF
clone_size: .
d_call: .
j_call: TRBJ2-1
v_call: TRBV5-1
cdr3_length: 15

cdr3_nt: TGTGCCAGCAGCCAAGAAGACAGCCATCAGCCCCAGCATTTT
cdr3_aa: CASSQEDSHQPQHF
clone_size: .
d_call: .
j_call: TRBJ1-5
v_call: TRBV4-2
cdr3_length: 14

cdr3_nt: TGTGCCAGCAGCTCGGGGACTAGCGCAGATACGCAGTATTTT
cdr3_aa: CASSSGTSADTQYF
clone_size: .
d_call: TRBD2
j_call: TRBJ2-3
v_call: TRBV7-3
cdr3_length: 14

cdr3_nt: TGCGCCAGCAGCTTGAGGGGACAAGGCCCTAGCTCCTACAATGAGCAGTTCTTC
cdr3_aa: CASSLRGQGPSSYNEQFF
clone_size: .
d_call: .
j_call: TRBJ2-1
v_call: TRBV5-1
cdr3_length: 18

cdr3_nt: TGTGCCAGTACCCCGCTTTCGGCCCCGAACACTGAAGCTTTCTTT
cdr3_aa: CASTPLSAPNTEAFF
clone_size: .
d_call: .
j_call: TRBJ1-1
v_call: TRBV19
cdr3_length: 15

cdr3_nt: TGTGCCAGCAGCTTTCTACCCGTCCTAGCGGTCACAGATACGCAGTATTTT
cdr3_aa: CASSFLPVLAVTDTQYF
clone_size: few
d_call: TRBD2
j_call: TRBJ2-3
v_call: TRBV7-2
cdr3_length: 17

cdr3_nt: TGCGCCAGCAGCCAAGAGGTTGGGGGGACAGGGGTTGAAAAACTGTTTTTT
cdr3_aa: CASSQEVGGTGVEKLFF
clone_size: .
d_call: TRBD1
j_call: TRBJ1-4
v_call: TRBV4-1
cdr3_length: 17

cdr3_nt: TGTGCCAGCAGCTTCGACCTGGGGGAGCTGTTTTTT
cdr3_aa: CASSFDLGELFF
clone_size: few
d_call: .
j_call: TRBJ2-2
v_call: TRBV7-9
cdr3_length: 12

cdr3_nt: TGCAGCGTTGTTGTACTAGCGGGACCGAACACCGGGGAGCTGTTTTTT
cdr3_aa: CSVVVLAGPNTGELFF
clone_size: few
d_call: TRBD2
j_call: TRBJ2-2
v_call: TRBV29-1
cdr3_length: 16

cdr3_nt: TGTGCCAGCAGCAAAGCTGGCCCCATGGACATTCAGTACTTC
cdr3_aa: CASSKAGPMDIQYF
clone_size: many
d_call: .
j_call: TRBJ2-4
v_call: TRBV21-1
cdr3_length: 14

cdr3_nt: TGTGCCAGCAGCGCACAGCCACACCTCTCCTACAATGAGCAGTTCTTC
cdr3_aa: CASSAQPHLSYNEQFF
clone_size: once
d_call: .
j_call: TRBJ2-1
v_call: TRBV9
cdr3_length: 16

cdr3_nt: TGTGCCAGCAGCCAAGCCGGGACAGGGGCCTACGAGCAGTACTTC
cdr3_aa: CASSQAGTGAYEQYF
clone_size: .
d_call: TRBD1
j_call: TRBJ2-7
v_call: TRBV28
cdr3_length: 15

cdr3_nt: TGTGCCACCAGCAGAGATCGGTGGGCAGACTTATCGTACGAGCAGTACTTC
cdr3_aa: CATSRDRWADLSYEQYF
clone_size: .
d_call: .
j_call: TRBJ2-7
v_call: TRBV15
cdr3_length: 17

cdr3_nt: TGCGCCAGCAGCCTTCTAGAAGGCGTTGAGACCCAGTACTTC
cdr3_aa: CASSLLEGVETQYF
clone_size: few
d_call: .
j_call: TRBJ2-5
v_call: TRBV4-1
cdr3_length: 14

cdr3_nt: TGTGCCAGCAGCTTAGCGATACAGGGGGCCGGGTACGATACGCAGTATTTT
cdr3_aa: CASSLAIQGAGYDTQYF
clone_size: few
d_call: TRBD1
j_call: TRBJ2-3
v_call: TRBV11-1
cdr3_length: 17

cdr3_nt: TGTGCCAGCAGTAACCTCCTTGGAAACACCGGGGAGCTGTTTTTT
cdr3_aa: CASSNLLGNTGELFF
clone_size: .
d_call: .
j_call: TRBJ2-2
v_call: TRBV6-5
cdr3_length: 15

cdr3_nt: TGTGCCAGCAGCTCCCGAGCCACATCGCCTAGGGGGCGAGGAGATACGCAGTATTTT
cdr3_aa: CASSSRATSPRGRGDTQYF
clone_size: few
d_call: TRBD1
j_call: TRBJ2-3
v_call: TRBV11-2
cdr3_length: 19

cdr3_nt: TGTGCCAGCAGTTACGGGGGGCTTCGGGCCCAGTACTTC
cdr3_aa: CASSYGGLRAQYF
clone_size: few
d_call: .
j_call: TRBJ2-5
v_call: TRBV6-6
cdr3_length: 13

cdr3_nt: TGTGCCAGTAGCATAGCGGGAGTATCCTACAATGAGCAGTTCTTC
cdr3_aa: CASSIAGVSYNEQFF
clone_size: .
d_call: TRBD2
j_call: TRBJ2-1
v_call: TRBV19
cdr3_length: 15

cdr3_nt: TGTGCCAGCAGTGGAGGTTACGAGCAGTACTTC
cdr3_aa: CASSGGYEQYF
clone_size: .
d_call: .
j_call: TRBJ2-7
v_call: TRBV2
cdr3_length: 11

cdr3_nt: TGTGCCAGTAGTAGACGACAGCGGGGAACGAACACCGGGGAGCTGTTTTTT
cdr3_aa: CASSRRQRGTNTGELFF
clone_size: .
d_call: TRBD2
j_call: TRBJ2-2
v_call: TRBV19
cdr3_length: 17

cdr3_nt: TGTGCCAGTACCACCGACAGGGCTGGGGCCAACGTCCTGACTTTC
cdr3_aa: CASTTDRAGANVLTF
clone_size: few
d_call: TRBD1
j_call: TRBJ2-6
v_call: TRBV19
cdr3_length: 15